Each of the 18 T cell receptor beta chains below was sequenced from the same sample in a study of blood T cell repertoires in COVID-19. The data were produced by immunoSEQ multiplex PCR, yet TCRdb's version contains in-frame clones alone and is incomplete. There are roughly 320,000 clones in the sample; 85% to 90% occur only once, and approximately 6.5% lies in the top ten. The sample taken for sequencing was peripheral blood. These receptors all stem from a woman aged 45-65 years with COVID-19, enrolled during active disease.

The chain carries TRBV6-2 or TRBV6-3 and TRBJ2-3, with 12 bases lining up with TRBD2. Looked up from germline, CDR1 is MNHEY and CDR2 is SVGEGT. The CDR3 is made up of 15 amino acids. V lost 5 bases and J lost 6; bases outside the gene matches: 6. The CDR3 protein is CASSRTSGISDTQYF. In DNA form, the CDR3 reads TGTGCCAGCAGTAGGACTAGCGGGATCTCGGATACGCAGTATTTT.

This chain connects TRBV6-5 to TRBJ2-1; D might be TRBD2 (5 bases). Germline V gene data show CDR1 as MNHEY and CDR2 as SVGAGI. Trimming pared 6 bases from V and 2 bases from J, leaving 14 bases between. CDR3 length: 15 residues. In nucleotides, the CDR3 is TGTGCCAGCAGAGTTCGAGCGGTTCCCTACAATGAGCAGTTCTTC. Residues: CASRVRAVPYNEQFF.

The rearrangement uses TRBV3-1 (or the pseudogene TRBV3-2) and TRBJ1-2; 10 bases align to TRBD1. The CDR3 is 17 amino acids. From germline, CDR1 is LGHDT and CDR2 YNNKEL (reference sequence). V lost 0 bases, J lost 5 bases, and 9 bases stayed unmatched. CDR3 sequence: CASSQERQGAQGYGYTF. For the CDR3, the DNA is TGTGCCAGCAGCCAAGAGAGACAGGGGGCGCAGGGTTATGGCTACACCTTC.

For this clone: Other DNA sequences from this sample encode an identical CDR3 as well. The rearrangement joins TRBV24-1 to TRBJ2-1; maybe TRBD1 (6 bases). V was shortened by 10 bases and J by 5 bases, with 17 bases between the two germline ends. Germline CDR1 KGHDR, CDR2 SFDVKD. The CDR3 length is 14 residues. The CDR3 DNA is TGTGCCACAACCGACAGGAGCCTTAACAATGAGCAGTTCTTC. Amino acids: CATTDRSLNNEQFF.

The CDR3 loop is CASSVSGGYGYTF. The CDR3 coding sequence is TGTGCCAGTTCCGTATCGGGGGGCTATGGCTACACCTTC. The chain employs TRBV19 and TRBJ1-2; maybe TRBD1 (5 bases). Per germline, CDR1 LNHDA and CDR2 SQIVND (reference sequence). CDR3 length: 13 residues. The V and J ends lost 8 bases and 4 bases respectively, with 14 bases between them.

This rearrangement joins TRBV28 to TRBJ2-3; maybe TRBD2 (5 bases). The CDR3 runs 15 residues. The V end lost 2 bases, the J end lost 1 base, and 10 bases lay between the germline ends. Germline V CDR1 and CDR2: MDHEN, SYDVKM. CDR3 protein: CASSLIGKGTDTQYF. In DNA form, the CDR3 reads TGTGCCAGCAGTTTAATCGGGAAGGGCACAGATACGCAGTATTTT.

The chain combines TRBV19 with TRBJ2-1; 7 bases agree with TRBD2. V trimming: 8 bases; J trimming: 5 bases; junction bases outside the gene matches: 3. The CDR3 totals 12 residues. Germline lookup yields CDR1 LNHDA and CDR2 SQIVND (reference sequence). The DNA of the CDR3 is TGTGCCAGTCGCGGGAGCCACAATGAGCAGTTCTTC. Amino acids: CASRGSHNEQFF.

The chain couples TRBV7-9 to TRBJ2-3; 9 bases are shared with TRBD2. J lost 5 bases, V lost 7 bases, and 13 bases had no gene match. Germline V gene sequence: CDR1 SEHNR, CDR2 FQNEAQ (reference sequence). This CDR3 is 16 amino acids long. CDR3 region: CASIKLTSGFGDTQYF. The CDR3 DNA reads TGTGCCAGCATTAAATTGACTAGCGGTTTCGGAGATACGCAGTATTTT.

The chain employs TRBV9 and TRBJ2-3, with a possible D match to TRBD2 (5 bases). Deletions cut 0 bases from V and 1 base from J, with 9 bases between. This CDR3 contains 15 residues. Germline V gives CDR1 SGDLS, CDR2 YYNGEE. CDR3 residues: CASSVDAGRTDTQYF. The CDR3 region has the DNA TGTGCCAGCAGCGTAGATGCGGGCCGCACAGATACGCAGTATTTT.

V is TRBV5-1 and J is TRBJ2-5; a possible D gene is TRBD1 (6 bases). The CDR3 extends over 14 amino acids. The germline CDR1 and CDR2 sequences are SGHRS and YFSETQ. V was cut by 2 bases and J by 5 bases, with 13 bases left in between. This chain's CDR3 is CASSFDRPGETQYF. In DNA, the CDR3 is TGCGCCAGCAGCTTTGACAGGCCAGGGGAGACCCAGTACTTC.

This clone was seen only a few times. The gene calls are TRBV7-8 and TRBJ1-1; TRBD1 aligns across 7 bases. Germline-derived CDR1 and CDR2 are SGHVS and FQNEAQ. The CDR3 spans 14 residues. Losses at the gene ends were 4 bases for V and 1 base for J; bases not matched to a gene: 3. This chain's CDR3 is CASSSGQRNTEAFF. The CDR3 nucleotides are TGTGCCAGCAGCTCGGGACAGAGGAACACTGAAGCTTTCTTT.

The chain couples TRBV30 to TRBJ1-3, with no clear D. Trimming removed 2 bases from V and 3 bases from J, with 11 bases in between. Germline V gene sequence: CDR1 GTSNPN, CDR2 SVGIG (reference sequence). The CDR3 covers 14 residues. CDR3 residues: CAWSLQRDGNTIYF. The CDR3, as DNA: TGTGCCTGGAGTCTACAGAGAGATGGAAACACCATATATTTT.

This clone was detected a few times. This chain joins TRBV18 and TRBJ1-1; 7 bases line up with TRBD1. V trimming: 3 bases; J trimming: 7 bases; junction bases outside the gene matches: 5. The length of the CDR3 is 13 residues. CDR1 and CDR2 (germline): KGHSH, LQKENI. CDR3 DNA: TGTGCCAGCTCACCGACAGGGAACGTTGAAGCTTTCTTT. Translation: CASSPTGNVEAFF.

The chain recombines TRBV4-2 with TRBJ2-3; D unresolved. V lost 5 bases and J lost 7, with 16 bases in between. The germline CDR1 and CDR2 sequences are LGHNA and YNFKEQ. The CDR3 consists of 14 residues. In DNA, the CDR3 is TGTGCCAGCAGCTCGCTAGGTTCGGTAAATACGCAGTATTTT. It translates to CASSSLGSVNTQYF.

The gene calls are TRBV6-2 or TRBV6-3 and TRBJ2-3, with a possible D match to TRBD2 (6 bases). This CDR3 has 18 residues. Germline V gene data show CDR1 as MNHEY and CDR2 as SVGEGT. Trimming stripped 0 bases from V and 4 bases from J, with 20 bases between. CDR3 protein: CASSYSMGSSDSADTQYF. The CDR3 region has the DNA TGTGCCAGCAGTTACTCGATGGGCTCTAGCGATAGCGCAGATACGCAGTATTTT.

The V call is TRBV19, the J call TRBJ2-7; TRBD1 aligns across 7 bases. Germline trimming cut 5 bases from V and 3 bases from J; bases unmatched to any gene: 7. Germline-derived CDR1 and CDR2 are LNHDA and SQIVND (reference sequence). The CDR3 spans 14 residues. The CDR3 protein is CASSETGKVYEQYF. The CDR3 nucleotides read TGTGCCAGTAGTGAGACAGGGAAGGTCTACGAGCAGTACTTC.

The CDR3 reads CASSATSYNYNEQFF. The CDR3 region has the DNA TGCGCCAGCAGTGCGACTAGTTACAACTACAATGAGCAGTTCTTC. This chain uses TRBV10-2 with TRBJ2-1; D perhaps matches TRBD2 (6 bases). There are 15 residues in the CDR3. The germline V and J ends were trimmed by 4 bases and 3 bases, with 13 bases remaining between them. Germline V gives CDR1 WSHSY, CDR2 SAAADI.

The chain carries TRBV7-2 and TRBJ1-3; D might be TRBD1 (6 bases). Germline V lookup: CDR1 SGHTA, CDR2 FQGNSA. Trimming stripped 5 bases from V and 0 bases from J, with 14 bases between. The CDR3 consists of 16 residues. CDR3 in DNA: TGTGCCAGCAGCCACAGGGTAGCCATCTCTGGAAACACCATATATTTT. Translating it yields CASSHRVAISGNTIYF.